The 10 T cell receptor beta chains below were found in one sample sequenced in a study of T cell changes during pregnancy in multiple sclerosis. Clones were read by immunoSEQ multiplex PCR, and TCRdb kept only the in-frame ones, dropping some. The sample yields around 25,000 clones, 88% seen once. The source material was CD8+ T cells from peripheral blood mononuclear cells, sampled in the second trimester of pregnancy. These receptors came from a female donor with multiple sclerosis, enrolled in a pregnancy study.

This chain links TRBV27 with TRBJ2-2, with D unclear. Germline-derived CDR1 and CDR2 are MNHEY and SMNVEV (reference sequence). This CDR3 has 14 amino acids. Trimming shortened V by 3 bases and J by 6 bases, and 11 bases separated the two germline ends. The CDR3, as DNA: TGTGCCAGCAGTTTTGCCAATCCGGCCGGGGAGCTGTTTTTT. Translated, it gives CASSFANPAGELFF.

The rearrangement joins TRBV7-9 to TRBJ1-4, with 8 positions matching TRBD1. The germline gives CDR1 SEHNR, CDR2 FQNEAQ (reference sequence). Unmatched junction bases numbered 3, after V lost 0 bases and J lost 6 bases. The CDR3 spans 15 residues. The CDR3 sequence: CASSLADRVDEKLFF. CDR3 sequence (DNA): TGTGCCAGCAGCTTAGCGGACAGGGTGGATGAAAAACTGTTTTTT.

This clone was picked up one time. This chain connects TRBV7-2 to TRBJ2-3; 10 bases line up with TRBD2. Trimming at V came to 5 bases and at J to 4 bases, leaving 6 bases not matched to a gene. Per germline, CDR1 SGHTA and CDR2 FQGNSA. The CDR3 spans 15 residues. The CDR3 DNA reads TGTGCCAGCAGCCATAGCGGGGGGTTTGCAGATACGCAGTATTTT. Its translation is CASSHSGGFADTQYF.

The chain has TRBV4-1 and TRBJ1-1; D call uncertain. Per germline, CDR1 MGHRA and CDR2 YSYEKL. V lost 11 bases and J 1 base, leaving 14 bases between the germline ends. CDR3 length: 13 residues. This CDR3 reads CARSRGGNTEAFF. In nucleotides, the CDR3 is TGCGCCCGCTCCCGGGGAGGGAACACTGAAGCTTTCTTT.

This sequence joins TRBV7-6 and TRBJ2-1, with TRBD2 matching 12 bases. Trimming at V came to 2 bases and at J to 6 bases, leaving 2 bases not matched to a gene. The CDR3 covers 15 residues. The germline CDR1 and CDR2 sequences are SGHVS and FNYEAQ. Here the CDR3 DNA reads TGTGCCAGCAGCTTACTAGCGGGGGGGCCCAATGAGCAGTTCTTC. As protein: CASSLLAGGPNEQFF. Variable domain in full (rest from reference TRBV7-6 and TRBJ2-1): GAGVSQSPRYKVTKRGQDVALRCDPISGHVSLYWYRQALGQGPEFLTYFNYEAQQDKSGLPNDRFSAERPEGSISTLTIQRTEQRDSAMYRCASSLLAGGPNEQFFGPGTRLTVL.

The chain uses TRBV27 and TRBJ2-5; 8 bases are a match to TRBD1. The germline V gene has CDR1 MNHEY and CDR2 SMNVEV (reference sequence). The CDR3 consists of 16 residues. V dropped 5 bases and J dropped 4; count of bases not matched to a gene: 12. The chain's CDR3 is CASSPLLDRGRETQYF. CDR3 sequence (DNA): TGTGCCAGCAGTCCGCTCCTCGACAGGGGCCGAGAGACCCAGTACTTC.

J is TRBJ2-2 and V is TRBV19; TRBD1 aligns across 8 bases. The CDR3 length is 15 residues. J gave up 5 bases and V 7 bases, and 9 bases lay outside the gene matches. Looked up from germline, CDR1 is LNHDA and CDR2 is SQIVND (reference sequence). This CDR3 reads CASTPDREGTGELFF. The CDR3 nucleotides read TGTGCCAGTACCCCGGACAGGGAAGGGACCGGGGAGCTGTTTTTT.

The rearrangement joins TRBV28 to TRBJ2-3, with 7 bases matching TRBD1. Per the germline V gene, CDR1 is MDHEN and CDR2 is SYDVKM. Germline trimming cut 5 bases from V and 6 bases from J; bases unmatched to any gene: 11. This CDR3 contains 15 residues. The CDR3 loop reads CASSTSTGVADTQYF. CDR3 sequence (DNA): TGTGCCAGCAGTACTTCAACAGGGGTGGCCGATACGCAGTATTTT. Combining the CDR3 with reference TRBV28 and TRBJ2-3 gives the whole variable domain DVKVTQSSRYLVKRTGEKVFLECVQDMDHENMFWYRQDPGLGLRLIYFSYDVKMKEKGDIPEGYSVSREKKERFSLILESASTNQTSMYLCASSTSTGVADTQYFGPGTRLTVL.

This rearrangement joins TRBV4-2 to TRBJ2-1, with 7 bases identical to TRBD2. The CDR3 sequence is 16 residues long. CDR1 and CDR2 (germline): LGHNA, YNFKEQ. J gave up 3 bases and V 0 bases, and 5 bases lay outside the gene matches. The CDR3 sequence: CASSQELGGDYNEQFF. The CDR3 coding sequence is TGTGCCAGCAGCCAAGAGCTTGGGGGGGACTACAATGAGCAGTTCTTC.

The rearrangement uses TRBV9 and TRBJ2-3, with 9 bases matching TRBD2. The V gene end was trimmed by 4 bases and the J gene end by 4 bases; junction bases not matched to a gene: 10. The CDR3 totals 16 residues. CDR1 and CDR2 (germline): SGDLS, YYNGEE. The CDR3 sequence: CASSPRKRGDADTQYF. The CDR3 DNA sequence: TGTGCCAGCAGCCCCCGGAAGCGGGGGGATGCAGATACGCAGTATTTT.